This T cell receptor (beta chain) was identified in a study of T cell responses to AZD1222 COVID-19 vaccine. In germline, CDR1 is LGHDT, CDR2 YNNKEL (reference sequence). The CDR3 has 15 residues. The V gene lost 1 base and the J gene lost 1 base, with 11 bases spanning the gap. Study-wide results and limits: Donors were mostly white British, more females; clonal diversity possibly underestimated.

In regard to this clone: Its antigen is still unknown.

Here immunoSEQ multiplex PCR was the method, and the copy in TCRdb shows in-frame clones only, minus some. The sample yields 150,000 to 200,000 clones, about 91% seen once. The TCR originated in an adult who received the AZD1222 COVID-19 vaccine. Here the sequenced sample was peripheral blood, taken 28 days after the second AZD1222 dose. The chain joins TRBV3-1 (or the pseudogene TRBV3-2) to TRBJ2-7; no firm D call. CDR3 in DNA: TGTGCCAGCAGCCAAGGAGGTGCTTCTTCCTACGAGCAGTACTTC. Translation gives CASSQGGASSYEQYF.